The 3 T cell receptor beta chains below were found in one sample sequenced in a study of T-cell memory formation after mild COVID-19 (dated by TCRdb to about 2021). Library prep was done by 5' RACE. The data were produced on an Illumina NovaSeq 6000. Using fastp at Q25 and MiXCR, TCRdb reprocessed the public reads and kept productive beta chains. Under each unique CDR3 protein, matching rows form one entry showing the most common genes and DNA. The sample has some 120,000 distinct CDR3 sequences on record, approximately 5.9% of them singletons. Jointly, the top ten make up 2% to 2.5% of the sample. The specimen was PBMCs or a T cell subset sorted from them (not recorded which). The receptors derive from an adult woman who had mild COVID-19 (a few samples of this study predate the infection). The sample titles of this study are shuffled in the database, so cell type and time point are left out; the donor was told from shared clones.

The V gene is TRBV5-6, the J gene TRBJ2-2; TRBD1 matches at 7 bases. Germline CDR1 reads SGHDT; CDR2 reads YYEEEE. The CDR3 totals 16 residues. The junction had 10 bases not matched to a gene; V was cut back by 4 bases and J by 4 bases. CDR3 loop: CASSVGPNRGTGELFF. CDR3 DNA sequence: TGTGCCAGCAGCGTCGGGCCGAACAGGGGCACCGGGGAGCTGTTTTTT.

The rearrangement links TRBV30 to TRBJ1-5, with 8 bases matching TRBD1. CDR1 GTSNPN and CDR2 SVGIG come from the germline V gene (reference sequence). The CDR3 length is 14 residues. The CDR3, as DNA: TGTGTCATGAAGGACAGGGAAAGCAATCAGCCCCAGCATTTT. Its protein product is CVMKDRESNQPQHF. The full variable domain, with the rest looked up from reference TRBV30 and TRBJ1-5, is SQTIHQWPATLVQPVGSPLSLECTVEGTSNPNLYWYRQAAGRGLQLLFYSVGIGQISSEVPQNLSASRPQDRQFILSSKKLLLSDSGFYLCVMKDRESNQPQHFGDGTRLSIL.

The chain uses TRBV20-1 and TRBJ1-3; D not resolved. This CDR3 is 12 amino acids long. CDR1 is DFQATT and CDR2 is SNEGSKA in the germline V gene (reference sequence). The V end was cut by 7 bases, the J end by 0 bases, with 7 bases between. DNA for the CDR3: TGCAGTGTACCCGGCTCTGGAAACACCATATATTTT. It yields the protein CSVPGSGNTIYF.